The T cell receptor (beta chain) under discussion was sequenced for a study of blood T cell repertoires in COVID-19. Study in general: Material from acute and convalescent COVID-19 was sourced from the United States, Italy and Spain. Sources were T cells, B-cell-depleted T cells, or PBMCs; the material itself was cDNA or gDNA.

Trimming took off 3 bases at V and 9 bases at J, with 6 bases between the two ends. CDR1 SGHDN and CDR2 FVKESK come from the germline V gene. The CDR3 totals 12 residues. Original methodology: Scientists estimated how many nucleated cells there were by amplifying reference gene primers. The repertoire was sequenced with immunoSEQ multiplex PCR; TCRdb's copy has only in-frame clones and lacks some. Clone size and the V and J calls come from that table; the DNA yielded D and trimming. The sample has 130,000 to 150,000 clones; roughly 89% are singletons. Sequencing was carried out using peripheral blood. This chain links TRBV14 with TRBJ1-6, with D hard to call. The receptor was derived from a woman in her forties or fifties with active or convalescent COVID-19. CDR3 in amino acids: CASSHTGSPLHF. CDR3 in DNA: TGTGCCAGCAGCCATACCGGTTCACCCCTCCACTTT.